Sequencing of this T cell receptor beta chain was carried out in a study of STAT5B mutations in CD4+ large granular lymphocyte leukemia. Study conclusions and caveats: Compared with healthy controls (2/35), patient top clones favored TRBV06 (8/27). CD4-sorted patient repertoires seemed more clonal than healthy CD4+ repertoires. No patients shared main leukemic clonotypes, though around 24% appeared at low frequency elsewhere.

The assay was run at survey level. Assay used: immunoSEQ multiplex PCR; TCRdb lists only in-frame clones, some missing. Among around 32,000 clones listed, approximately 72% were seen once. In regard to this clone: What it binds is unknown.

This CDR3 is 15 amino acids long. Trimming took 5 bases from V and 4 from J; bases not matched to a gene: 9. Germline-derived CDR1 and CDR2 are LGHNA and YSLEER. J is TRBJ2-3 and V is TRBV4-3, with 7 bases matching TRBD2. The sample comprised CD4+ T cells from blood buffy coats. The source of this sequence is a human donor in good health. The CDR3 DNA reads as TGCGCCAGCAGCGCGGTGGGGGGGGGTCCAGATACGCAGTATTTT. Protein sequence: CASSAVGGGPDTQYF.